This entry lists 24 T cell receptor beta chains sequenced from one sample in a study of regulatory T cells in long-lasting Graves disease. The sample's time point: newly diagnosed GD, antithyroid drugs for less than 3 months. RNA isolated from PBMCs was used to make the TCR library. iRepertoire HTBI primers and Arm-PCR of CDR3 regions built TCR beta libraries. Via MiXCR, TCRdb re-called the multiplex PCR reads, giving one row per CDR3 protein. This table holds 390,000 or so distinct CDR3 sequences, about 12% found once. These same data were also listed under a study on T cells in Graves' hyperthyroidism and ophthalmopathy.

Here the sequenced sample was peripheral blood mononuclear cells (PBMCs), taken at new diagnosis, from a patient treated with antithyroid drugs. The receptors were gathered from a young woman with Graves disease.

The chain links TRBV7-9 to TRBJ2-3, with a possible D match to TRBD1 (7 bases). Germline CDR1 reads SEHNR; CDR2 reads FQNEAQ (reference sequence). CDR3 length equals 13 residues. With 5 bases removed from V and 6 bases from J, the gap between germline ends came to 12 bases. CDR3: CASSQGGWDTQYF. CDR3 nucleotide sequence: TGTGCCAGCAGCCAGGGGGGATGGGATACGCAGTATTTT.

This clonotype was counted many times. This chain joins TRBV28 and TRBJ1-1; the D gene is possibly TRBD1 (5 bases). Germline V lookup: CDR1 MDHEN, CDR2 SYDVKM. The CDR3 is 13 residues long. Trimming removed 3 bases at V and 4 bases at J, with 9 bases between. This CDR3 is CASSLWGSTEAFF. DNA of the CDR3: TGTGCCAGCAGTTTGTGGGGGAGCACTGAAGCTTTCTTT. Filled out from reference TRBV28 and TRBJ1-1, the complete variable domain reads DVKVTQSSRYLVKRTGEKVFLECVQDMDHENMFWYRQDPGLGLRLIYFSYDVKMKEKGDIPEGYSVSREKKERFSLILESASTNQTSMYLCASSLWGSTEAFFGQGTRLTVV.

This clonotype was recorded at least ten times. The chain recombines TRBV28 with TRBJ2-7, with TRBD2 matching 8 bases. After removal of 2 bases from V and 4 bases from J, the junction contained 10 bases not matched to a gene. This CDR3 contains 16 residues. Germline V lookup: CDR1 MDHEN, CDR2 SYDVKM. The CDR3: CASSLAREGLLYEQYF. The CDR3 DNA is TGTGCCAGCAGTTTAGCCCGGGAGGGCCTTCTTTACGAGCAGTACTTC.

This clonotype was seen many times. The CDR3 DNA reads TGTGCCAGCAGTGACAGGGGGATGACCTACGAGCAGTACGTC. It specifies CASSDRGMTYEQYV. This chain uses TRBV2 with TRBJ2-7, with 7 bases lining up with TRBD1. V dropped 3 bases and J dropped 2; count of bases not matched to a gene: 4. In germline, CDR1 is SNHLY, CDR2 FYNNEI. The CDR3 covers 14 residues.

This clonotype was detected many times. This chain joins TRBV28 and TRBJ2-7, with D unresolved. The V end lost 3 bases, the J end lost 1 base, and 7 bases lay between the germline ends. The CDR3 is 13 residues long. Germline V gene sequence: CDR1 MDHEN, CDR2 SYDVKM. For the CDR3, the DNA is TGTGCCAGCAGTTTCAGAGAATCCTACGAGCAGTACTTC. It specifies CASSFRESYEQYF.

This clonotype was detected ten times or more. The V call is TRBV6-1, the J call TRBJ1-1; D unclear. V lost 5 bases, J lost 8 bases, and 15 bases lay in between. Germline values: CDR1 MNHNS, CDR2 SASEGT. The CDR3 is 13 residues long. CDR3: CASSQILGNEAFF. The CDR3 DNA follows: TGTGCCAGCAGTCAGATTCTCGGAAACGAAGCTTTCTTT.

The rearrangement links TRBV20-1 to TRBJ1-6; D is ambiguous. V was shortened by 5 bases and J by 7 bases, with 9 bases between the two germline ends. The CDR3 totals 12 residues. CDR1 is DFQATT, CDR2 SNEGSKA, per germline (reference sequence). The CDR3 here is CSARSSNSPLHF. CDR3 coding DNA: TGCAGTGCTCGGTCCTCAAATTCACCCCTCCACTTT.

CDR3 bases: TGCAGTGCTAGAGATGGAGGGGGGCGCTATGGCTACACCTTC. Its translation is CSARDGGGRYGYTF. The rearrangement joins TRBV20-1 to TRBJ1-2, with D perhaps TRBD1 (6 bases). Germline lookup yields CDR1 DFQATT and CDR2 SNEGSKA (reference sequence). CDR3 length: 14 residues. The germline V and J ends were trimmed by 0 bases and 4 bases, with 12 bases remaining between them.

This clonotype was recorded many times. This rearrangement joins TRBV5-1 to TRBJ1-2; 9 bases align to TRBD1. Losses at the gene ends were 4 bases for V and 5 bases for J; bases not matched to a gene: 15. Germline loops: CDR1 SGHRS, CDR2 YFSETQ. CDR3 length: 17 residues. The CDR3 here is CASSPTGGPAKLYGYTF. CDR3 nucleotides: TGCGCCAGCAGCCCTACAGGGGGCCCGGCCAAGTTATATGGCTACACCTTC.

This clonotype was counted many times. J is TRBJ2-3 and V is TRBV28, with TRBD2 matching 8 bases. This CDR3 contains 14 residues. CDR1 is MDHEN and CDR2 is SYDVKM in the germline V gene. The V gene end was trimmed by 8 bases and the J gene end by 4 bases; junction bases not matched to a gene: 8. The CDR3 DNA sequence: TGTGCCAGCTGGGCGGGAGGTGATGCAGATACGCAGTATTTT. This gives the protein CASWAGGDADTQYF. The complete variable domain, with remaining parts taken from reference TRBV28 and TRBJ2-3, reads DVKVTQSSRYLVKRTGEKVFLECVQDMDHENMFWYRQDPGLGLRLIYFSYDVKMKEKGDIPEGYSVSREKKERFSLILESASTNQTSMYLCASWAGGDADTQYFGPGTRLTVL.

The CDR3: CASSVPEDSGGLAFF. CDR3 DNA sequence: TGTGCCAGCAGCGTCCCCGAAGACTCTGGAGGGCTAGCTTTCTTT. The chain uses TRBV9 and TRBJ1-1; D remains unclear. The CDR3 has 15 residues. The germline V gene has CDR1 SGDLS and CDR2 YYNGEE. With 2 bases removed from V and 10 bases from J, the gap between germline ends came to 21 bases.

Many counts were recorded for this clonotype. This CDR3 reads CASGYTEAFF. The CDR3 DNA reads as TGTGCCAGCGGCTACACTGAAGCTTTCTTT. The chain links TRBV6-1 to TRBJ1-1, with D unresolved. CDR1 and CDR2 (germline): MNHNS, SASEGT. CDR3 length equals 10 residues. Trimming stripped 8 bases from V and 3 bases from J, with 4 bases between.

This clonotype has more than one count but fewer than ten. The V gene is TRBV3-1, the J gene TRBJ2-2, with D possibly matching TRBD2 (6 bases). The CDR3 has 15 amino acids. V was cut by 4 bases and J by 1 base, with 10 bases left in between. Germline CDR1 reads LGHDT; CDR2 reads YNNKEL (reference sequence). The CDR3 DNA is TGTGCCAGCAGCCTCGGAGGGAGGAACACCGGGGAGCTGTTTTTT. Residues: CASSLGGRNTGELFF.

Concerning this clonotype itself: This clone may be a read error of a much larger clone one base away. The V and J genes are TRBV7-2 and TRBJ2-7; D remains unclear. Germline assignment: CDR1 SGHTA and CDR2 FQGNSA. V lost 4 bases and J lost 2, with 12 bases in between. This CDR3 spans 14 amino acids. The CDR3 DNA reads TGTGCCAGCAGCTCCAGATCCGGACCCTACGAGCAGTACTTC. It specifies CASSSRSGPYEQYF.

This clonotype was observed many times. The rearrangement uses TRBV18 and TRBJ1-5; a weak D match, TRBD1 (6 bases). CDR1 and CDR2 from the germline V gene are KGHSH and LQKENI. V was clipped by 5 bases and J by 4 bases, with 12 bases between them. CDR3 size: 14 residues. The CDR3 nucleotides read TGTGCCAGCTCAAGGACAGCTGAGAATCAGCCCCAGCATTTT. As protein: CASSRTAENQPQHF.

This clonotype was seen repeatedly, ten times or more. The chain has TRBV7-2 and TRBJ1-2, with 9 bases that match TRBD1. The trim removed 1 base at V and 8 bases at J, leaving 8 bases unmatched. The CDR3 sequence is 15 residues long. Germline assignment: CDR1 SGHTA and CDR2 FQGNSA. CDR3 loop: CASSLEWTGTGGYTF. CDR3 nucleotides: TGTGCCAGCAGCTTAGAATGGACTGGGACAGGGGGCTACACCTTC.

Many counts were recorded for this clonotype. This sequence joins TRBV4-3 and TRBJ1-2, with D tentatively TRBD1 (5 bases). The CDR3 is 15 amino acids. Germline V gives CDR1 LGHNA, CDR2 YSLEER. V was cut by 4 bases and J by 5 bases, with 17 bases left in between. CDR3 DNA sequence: TGCGCCAGCAGCCCAGATTCGGGACTCACGTATGGCTACACCTTC. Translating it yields CASSPDSGLTYGYTF.

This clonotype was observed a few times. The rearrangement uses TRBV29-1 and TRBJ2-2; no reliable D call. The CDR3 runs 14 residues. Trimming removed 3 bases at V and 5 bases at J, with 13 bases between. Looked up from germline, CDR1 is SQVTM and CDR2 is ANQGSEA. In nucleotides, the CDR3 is TGCAGCGTTGATAGTGATGCGAGGACCGGGGAGCTGTTTTTT. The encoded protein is CSVDSDARTGELFF.

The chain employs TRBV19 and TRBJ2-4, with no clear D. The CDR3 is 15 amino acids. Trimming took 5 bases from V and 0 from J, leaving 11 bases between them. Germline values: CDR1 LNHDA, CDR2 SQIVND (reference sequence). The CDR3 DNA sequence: TGTGCCAGTAGTCCATGGACCTCAGCCAAAAACATTCAGTACTTC. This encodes CASSPWTSAKNIQYF.

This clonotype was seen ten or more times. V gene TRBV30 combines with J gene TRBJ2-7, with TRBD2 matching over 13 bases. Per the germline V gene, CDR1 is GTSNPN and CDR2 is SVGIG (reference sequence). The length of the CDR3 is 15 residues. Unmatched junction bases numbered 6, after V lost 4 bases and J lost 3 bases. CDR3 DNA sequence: TGTGCCTGGACTCAGACTAGCGGGGGGTACTACGAGCAGTACGTC. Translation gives CAWTQTSGGYYEQYV.

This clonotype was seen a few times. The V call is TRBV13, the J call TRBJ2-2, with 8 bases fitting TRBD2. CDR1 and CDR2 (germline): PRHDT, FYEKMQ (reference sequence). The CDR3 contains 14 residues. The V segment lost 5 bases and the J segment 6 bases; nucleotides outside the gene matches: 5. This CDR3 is CASSRAGGAGELFF. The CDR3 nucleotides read TGTGCCAGCAGCCGCGCCGGGGGGGCCGGGGAGCTGTTTTTT.

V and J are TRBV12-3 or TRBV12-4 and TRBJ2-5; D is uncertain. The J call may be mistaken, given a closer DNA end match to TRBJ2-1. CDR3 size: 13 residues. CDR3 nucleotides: TGTGCCAGCAGTCGACTCTGGGCCGATGAGCAGTTCTTC. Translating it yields CASSRLWADEQFF.

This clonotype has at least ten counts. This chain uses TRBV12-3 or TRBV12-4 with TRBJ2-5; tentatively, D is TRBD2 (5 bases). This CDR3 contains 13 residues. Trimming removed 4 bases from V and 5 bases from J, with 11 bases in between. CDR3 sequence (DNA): TGTGCCAGCAGTTGGACTCCCGGGGAGACCCAGTACTTC. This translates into CASSWTPGETQYF.

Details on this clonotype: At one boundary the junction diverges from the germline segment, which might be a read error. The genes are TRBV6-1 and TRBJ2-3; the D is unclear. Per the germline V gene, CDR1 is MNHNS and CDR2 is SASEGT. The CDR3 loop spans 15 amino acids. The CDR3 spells CAISDPPRSTDTQYF. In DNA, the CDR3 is TGTGCCATCAGTGACCCTCCGCGGAGCACAGATACGCAGTATTTT.